The 8 T cell receptor beta chains in this list originate from one sample, sequenced in a study of T cell repertoires in cytomegalovirus infection. Their recognized antigens are unknown. TCRdb passed the reads through MiXCR, listing each CDR3 protein once. The sample comprises about 310,000 distinct CDR3 sequences, 25% of which are singletons, and more than 10% rests with the top ten. The sample consisted of cultured PBMCs, taken from culture after CMV antigen stimulation. The receptors here all came from a human donor in good health (CMV status not recorded). Some clones in this sample may be carry-over from other donors' samples.

This clonotype was detected many times. The chain has TRBV7-2 and TRBJ1-2; D is perhaps TRBD1 (5 bases). Germline V lookup: CDR1 SGHTA, CDR2 FQGNSA. The length of the CDR3 is 15 residues. Trimming removed 3 bases from V and 5 bases from J, with 16 bases in between. CDR3 sequence (DNA): TGTGCCAGCAGCTTTGTCTCAGGGAAGGAATATGGCTACACCTTC. Translation: CASSFVSGKEYGYTF.

This clonotype has ten or more counts. The V gene is TRBV7-2, the J gene TRBJ1-3; D unresolved. The germline V gene has CDR1 SGHTA and CDR2 FQGNSA. The CDR3 sequence is 16 residues long. The V and J ends lost 0 bases and 0 bases respectively, with 9 bases between them. CDR3 in DNA: TGTGCCAGCAGCTTAGCGCCGGCAGACTCTGGAAACACCATATATTTT. It specifies CASSLAPADSGNTIYF.

V usage is TRBV29-1 and J usage is TRBJ1-1, with 9 bases aligning to TRBD1. The CDR3 is 14 residues long. In germline, CDR1 is SQVTM, CDR2 ANQGSEA. V lost 7 bases and J lost 0; bases outside the gene matches: 6. The CDR3 coding sequence is TGCAGCGCGGGACAGGGACTCATGAACACTGAAGCTTTCTTT. Its protein is CSAGQGLMNTEAFF.

The chain combines TRBV29-1 with TRBJ2-6; 8 bases map to TRBD2. Germline V CDR1 and CDR2: SQVTM, ANQGSEA. The CDR3 is 15 amino acids. V was pared by 7 bases and J by 0 bases, with 5 bases of the junction left unmatched. The CDR3 region has the DNA TGCAGCGCCCGGGGGGGGAGCTCTGGGGCCAACGTCCTGACTTTC. Translating gives CSARGGSSGANVLTF.

Only a few counts were recorded for this clonotype. The chain combines TRBV6-2 or TRBV6-3 with TRBJ1-1; TRBD1 is a possible D gene (5 bases). From germline, CDR1 is MNHEY and CDR2 SVGEGT. This CDR3 spans 15 amino acids. Deletions cut 3 bases from V and 4 bases from J, with 15 bases between. As DNA, the CDR3 is TGTGCCAGCAGTTATGGGACCCCGTTGAGCACTGAAGCTTTCTTT. It is translated as CASSYGTPLSTEAFF.

The V gene is TRBV30, the J gene TRBJ1-5, with a weak D call TRBD1 (5 bases). This CDR3 spans 14 amino acids. V lost 2 bases and J lost 2, with 10 bases in between. Germline V lookup: CDR1 GTSNPN, CDR2 SVGIG (reference sequence). The CDR3 sequence: CAWSQGERNQPQHF. CDR3 sequence (DNA): TGTGCCTGGAGTCAAGGGGAGCGCAATCAGCCCCAGCATTTT. The variable domain in full, with the rest retrieved from reference TRBV30 and TRBJ1-5, is SQTIHQWPATLVQPVGSPLSLECTVEGTSNPNLYWYRQAAGRGLQLLFYSVGIGQISSEVPQNLSASRPQDRQFILSSKKLLLSDSGFYLCAWSQGERNQPQHFGDGTRLSIL.

This clonotype was seen repeatedly, ten times or more. The chain recombines TRBV11-2 with TRBJ2-1, with a weak D call TRBD2 (6 bases). V lost 6 bases and J 12 bases, leaving 27 bases between the germline ends. The CDR3 loop spans 16 amino acids. Looked up from germline, CDR1 is SGHAT and CDR2 is FQNNGV. Here the CDR3 reads CASSSLPGLEGVAQFF. In DNA form, the CDR3 reads TGTGCCAGCAGTTCCCTCCCGGGACTGGAGGGAGTCGCGCAGTTCTTC.

The V and J genes are TRBV6-2 or TRBV6-3 and TRBJ1-2, with a tentative D call TRBD1 (5 bases). The CDR3 consists of 14 residues. CDR1 is MNHEY and CDR2 is SVGEGT in the germline V gene. The V end lost 2 bases, the J end lost 7 bases, and 14 bases lay between the germline ends. The CDR3 spells CASSYLRDAPGYTF. CDR3 DNA: TGTGCCAGCAGTTACCTCCGGGACGCACCTGGCTACACCTTC.